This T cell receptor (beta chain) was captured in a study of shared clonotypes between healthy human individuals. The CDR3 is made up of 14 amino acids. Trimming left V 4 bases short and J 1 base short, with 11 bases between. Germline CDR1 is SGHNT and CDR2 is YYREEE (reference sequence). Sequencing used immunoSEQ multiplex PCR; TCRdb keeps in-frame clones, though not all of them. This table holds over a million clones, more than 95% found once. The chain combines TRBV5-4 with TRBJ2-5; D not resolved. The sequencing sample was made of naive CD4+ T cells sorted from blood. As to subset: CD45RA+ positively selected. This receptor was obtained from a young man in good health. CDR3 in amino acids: CASSPRSVQETQYF. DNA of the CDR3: TGTGCCAGCAGCCCCAGATCGGTCCAAGAGACCCAGTACTTC.